The present T cell receptor beta chain was sequenced within a study of T-cell memory formation after mild COVID-19. Study-level information: Largely donor-specific TCR clusters were found. The study, taken as a whole, reports: CD4+ contracting clones lay mainly in CM and EM, CD8+ ones in EMRA.

This clonotype has more than one count but fewer than ten. Its antigen is unidentified. TCR alpha and TCR beta cDNA libraries carrying sample barcodes and UMIs came from 5'RACE with constant-segment primers. TCRdb called the 5' RACE reads again in MiXCR, with one record for every CDR3 protein. The profile shows approximately 400,000 distinct CDR3 sequences, 24% of them singletons. V shed 5 bases and J shed 15 bases, with 11 bases lying between them. This CDR3 has 10 residues. Germline V lookup: CDR1 SEHNR, CDR2 FQNEAQ (reference sequence). Sequencing was done on a sample of PBMCs or a T cell subset sorted from them (not recorded which). The TCR was taken from an adult woman who had mild COVID-19 (a few samples of this study predate the infection). Cell type and time point are not known. The V and J genes are TRBV7-9 and TRBJ2-1; D perhaps matches TRBD2 (5 bases). The CDR3 is CASSTLGGFF. In DNA form, the CDR3 reads TGTGCCAGCAGCACCCTAGGAGGGTTCTTC.